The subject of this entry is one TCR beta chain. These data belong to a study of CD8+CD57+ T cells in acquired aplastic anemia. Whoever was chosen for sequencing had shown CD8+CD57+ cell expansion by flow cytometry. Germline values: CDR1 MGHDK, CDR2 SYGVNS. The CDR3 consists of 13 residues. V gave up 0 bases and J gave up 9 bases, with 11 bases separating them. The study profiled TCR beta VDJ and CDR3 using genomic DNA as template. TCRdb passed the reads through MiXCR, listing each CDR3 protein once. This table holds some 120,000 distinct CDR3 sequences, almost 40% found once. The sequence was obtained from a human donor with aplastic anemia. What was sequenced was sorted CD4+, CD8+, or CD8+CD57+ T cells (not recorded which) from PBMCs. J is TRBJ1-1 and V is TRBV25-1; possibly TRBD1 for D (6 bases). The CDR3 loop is CASSEYLQGQAFF. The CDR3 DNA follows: TGTGCCAGCAGTGAATATTTACAGGGACAAGCTTTCTTT.